This TCR beta chain was documented in a study of STAT5B mutations in CD4+ large granular lymphocyte leukemia. Broader study findings: CD4-sorted patient repertoires seemed more clonal than healthy CD4+ repertoires.

Sequencing was performed with immunoSEQ multiplex PCR; in TCRdb, only in-frame clones are kept and a portion is missing. Among over 30,000 clones, around 90% were seen once, and the ten largest hold less than 3.5%. Turning to this clone: Its specificity is unknown.

The CDR3 is 15 amino acids. The germline gives CDR1 SGHKS, CDR2 YYEKEE (reference sequence). With V trimmed by 0 bases and J by 5 bases, 7 bases remained unmatched. The sample comprised CD4+ T cells from blood buffy coats. This sequence was found in a human donor in good health. The V and J genes are TRBV5-5 and TRBJ2-7, with 8 bases fitting TRBD2. CDR3 coding DNA: TGTGCCAGCAGCTTGGGCCAGCGGGAGAGGGACGAGCAGTACTTC. Residues: CASSLGQRERDEQYF.